This T cell receptor beta chain was retrieved from a study of CD4 T cells in relation to SARS-CoV-2 and coronaviruses. Assay: immunoSEQ multiplex PCR; the TCRdb copy retains only in-frame clones and omits some. The table has some 38,000 clones, around 77% seen once; the top ten hold about a fifth. This clone was picked up one time. What it recognizes is unknown. The CDR3 sequence is 14 residues long. Germline V gives CDR1 SGHTA, CDR2 FQGNSA. V lost 3 bases and J 5 bases, leaving 13 bases between the germline ends. The sequence was collected from an adult with COVID-19. The sequencing sample was made of memory CD4+ T cells from PBMCs, cultured in vitro. The rearrangement uses TRBV7-2 and TRBJ1-2; D is uncertain. The CDR3 region has the DNA TGTGCCAGCAGCTTTAGACCGGACGGGTATGGCTACACCTTC. Translating gives CASSFRPDGYGYTF.